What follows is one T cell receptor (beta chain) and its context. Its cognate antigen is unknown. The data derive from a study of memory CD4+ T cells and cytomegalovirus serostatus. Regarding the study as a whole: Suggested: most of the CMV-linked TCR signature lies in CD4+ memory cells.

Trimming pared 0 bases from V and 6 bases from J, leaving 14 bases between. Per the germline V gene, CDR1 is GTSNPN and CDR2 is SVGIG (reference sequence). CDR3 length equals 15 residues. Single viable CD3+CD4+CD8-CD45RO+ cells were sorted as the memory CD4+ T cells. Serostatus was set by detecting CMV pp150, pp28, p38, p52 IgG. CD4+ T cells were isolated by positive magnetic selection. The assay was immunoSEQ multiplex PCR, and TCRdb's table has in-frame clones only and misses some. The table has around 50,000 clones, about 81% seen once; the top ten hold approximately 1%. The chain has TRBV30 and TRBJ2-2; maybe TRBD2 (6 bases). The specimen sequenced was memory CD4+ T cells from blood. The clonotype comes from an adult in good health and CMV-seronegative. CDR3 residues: CAWSVKGPGAGELFF. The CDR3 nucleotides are TGTGCCTGGAGTGTTAAGGGTCCGGGGGCCGGGGAGCTGTTTTTT.